This T cell receptor beta chain was identified in a study of tumor-infiltrating lymphocytes in oesophageal squamous cell carcinoma. The germline gives CDR1 SGHTA, CDR2 FQGNSA. CDR3 length: 15 residues. V gave up 7 bases and J gave up 1 base, with 16 bases separating them. Each CDR3 protein is one row after TCRdb ran MiXCR on the PCR reads. The sample lists 18,000 or so distinct CDR3 sequences, around two fifths occurring once. This TCR was recovered from a male donor with esophageal squamous cell carcinoma. The material sequenced was esophageal tumor tissue. The chain carries TRBV7-2 and TRBJ2-5; unclear D gene. Here the CDR3 reads CASIDSTTAQETQYF. Written as DNA, the CDR3 is TGTGCCAGCATCGATTCTACTACGGCCCAAGAGACCCAGTACTTC.